The 22 T cell receptor beta chains reported below all come from one sample, sequenced in a study of low-dose radiotherapy and immunotherapy resistance in tumors. First-strand cDNA used TRAV- and TRBV-specific primers, covering alpha and beta chains. PCR amplification of the TCRs was performed with Phusion for 15 to 25 PCR cycles, and it relied on a constant-region primer together with a V-primer adapter. TCRdb reanalysed the reads using MiXCR and keeps one entry per CDR3 protein. The data contain over 9,500 distinct CDR3 sequences, approximately 55% of them singletons. Receptor source: a human donor with advanced metastatic prostate, ovarian, gallbladder or colorectal cancer (not recorded which). This table probably holds off-target reads from a library built for another chain.

V gene TRBV6-5 combines with J gene TRBJ2-2, with 8 bases that match TRBD1. Germline lookup yields CDR1 MNHEY and CDR2 SVGAGI. The CDR3 length is 13 residues. V lost 6 bases to trimming and J lost 6 bases; unmatched junction nucleotides: 3. For the CDR3, the DNA is TGTGCCAGCAGCCCAGGGGGCCCCGGGGAGCTGTTTTTT. It codes for CASSPGGPGELFF.

Judged by abundance, this clonotype is medium-sized. CDR3 protein: CASSSLRVNEQFF. DNA of the CDR3: TGTGCCAGCAGCTCACTCAGGGTTAATGAGCAGTTCTTC. The V and J genes are TRBV7-9 and TRBJ2-1, with a weak D call TRBD1 (5 bases). Trimming cost V 4 bases and J 7 bases, with 11 bases left between them. Germline CDR1 and CDR2: SEHNR and FQNEAQ (reference sequence). The CDR3 covers 13 residues.

This clonotype was counted between two and nine times. J is TRBJ2-1 and V is TRBV3-1; D is unclear. V gave up 6 bases and J gave up 5 bases, with 11 bases separating them. The CDR3 has 13 amino acids. The V gene's germline CDR1 is LGHDT and CDR2 YNNKEL (reference sequence). CDR3 sequence reads: CASSERVHNEQFF. The CDR3 DNA sequence: TGTGCCAGCAGTGAGCGAGTGCACAATGAGCAGTTCTTC.

The rearrangement joins TRBV12-3 or TRBV12-4 to TRBJ2-2; 8 bases are a match to TRBD1. V was clipped by 5 bases and J by 8 bases; unmatched bases: 7. The CDR3 covers 14 residues. Here the CDR3 reads CASSAQGAVGELFF. In DNA form, the CDR3 reads TGTGCCAGCAGTGCCCAGGGGGCGGTGGGGGAGCTGTTTTTT.

The table lists this clonotype with a count of one. The chain recombines TRBV28 with TRBJ2-5, with unresolved D. V dropped 7 bases and J dropped 5 bases, with 14 bases sitting between them. In germline, CDR1 is MDHEN, CDR2 SYDVKM. The length of the CDR3 is 13 residues. The chain's CDR3 is CASTITGLETQYF. CDR3 DNA: TGTGCCAGCACCATTACCGGCCTGGAGACCCAGTACTTC.

This chain joins TRBV9 and TRBJ2-2; the match to TRBD1 covers 7 bases. Losses at the gene ends were 3 bases for V and 1 base for J; bases not matched to a gene: 3. CDR1 SGDLS and CDR2 YYNGEE come from the germline V gene. CDR3 length: 15 amino acids. The CDR3: CASSARDRNTGELFF. The CDR3, as DNA: TGTGCCAGCAGCGCCCGGGACAGGAACACCGGGGAGCTGTTTTTT.

This chain links TRBV2 with TRBJ1-6; weak D call: TRBD1 (5 bases). The V gene's germline CDR1 is SNHLY and CDR2 FYNNEI. CDR3 size: 15 residues. Trimming shortened V by 2 bases and J by 7 bases, and 12 bases separated the two germline ends. CDR3 residues: CASSEQGPGNSPLHF. The CDR3 nucleotides read TGTGCCAGCAGTGAACAGGGACCGGGGAATTCACCCCTCCACTTT.

This rearrangement joins TRBV20-1 to TRBJ2-2; possible D gene TRBD1, 6 bases. CDR1 is DFQATT, CDR2 SNEGSKA, per germline (reference sequence). V was clipped by 2 bases and J by 3 bases, with 16 bases between them. The CDR3 contains 16 residues. CDR3 sequence (DNA): TGCAGTGCTAGACCCACAGGGAAGAAACACACCGGGGAGCTGTTTTTT. It translates to CSARPTGKKHTGELFF.

A few counts support this clonotype. This chain links TRBV28 with TRBJ1-5; D gene ambiguous. Germline-derived CDR1 and CDR2 are MDHEN and SYDVKM. V lost 3 bases and J lost 7, with 10 bases in between. The CDR3 covers 13 residues. As DNA, the CDR3 is TGTGCCAGCAGTTTTCCCCCCAGGCAGCCCCAGCATTTT. Translation gives CASSFPPRQPQHF.

The genes are TRBV10-3 and TRBJ2-5; 9 nucleotides match TRBD2. The germline CDR1 and CDR2 sequences are ENHRY and SYGVKD. J lost 5 bases, V lost 4 bases, and 8 bases had no gene match. This CDR3 comprises 15 residues. CDR3 loop: CAISGGGGARETQYF. The CDR3 DNA follows: TGTGCCATCAGTGGTGGCGGGGGGGCCAGGGAGACCCAGTACTTC.

J is TRBJ2-7 and V is TRBV12-5; 7 positions agree with TRBD1. Per the germline V gene, CDR1 is LGHNT and CDR2 is FRNRAP. The CDR3 has 13 amino acids. The trim removed 1 base at V and 3 bases at J, leaving 0 bases unmatched. The CDR3, as DNA: TGTGCTAGTGGTTTGGACAGGGGCTACGAGCAGTACTTC. As protein: CASGLDRGYEQYF.

The rearrangement links TRBV24-1 to TRBJ2-1; 8 bases line up with TRBD2. Germline V gives CDR1 KGHDR, CDR2 SFDVKD. The CDR3 sequence is 16 residues long. The trim removed 8 bases at V and 10 bases at J, leaving 18 bases unmatched. CDR3 sequence (DNA): TGTGCCACCACCGCGGGGGCGGGAGGCCCGACAGAGGAGCAGTTCTTC. This gives the protein CATTAGAGGPTEEQFF.

This clonotype turned up a few times. The chain uses TRBV14 and TRBJ1-4; D is unresolved. Trimming shortened V by 5 bases and J by 8 bases, and 15 bases separated the two germline ends. The germline V gene has CDR1 SGHDN and CDR2 FVKESK. This CDR3 is built from 14 residues. CDR3 in DNA: TGTGCCAGCAGCTCGATCTTCCTGGGGGAAAAACTGTTTTTT. Translating it yields CASSSIFLGEKLFF. The variable domain in full, completed from reference TRBV14 and TRBJ1-4, reads EAGVTQFPSHSVIEKGQTVTLRCDPISGHDNLYWYRRVMGKEIKFLLHFVKESKQDESGMPNNRFLAERTGGTYSTLKVQPAELEDSGVYFCASSSIFLGEKLFFGSGTQLSVL.

CDR3 region: CASSHLREVSYEQYF. CDR3 coding DNA: TGTGCCAGCAGCCACTTGCGGGAGGTCTCCTACGAGCAGTACTTC. The rearrangement joins TRBV3-1 to TRBJ2-7, with 8 nucleotides matching TRBD2. Looked up from germline, CDR1 is LGHDT and CDR2 is YNNKEL (reference sequence). The CDR3 has 15 amino acids. V lost 3 bases, J lost 0 bases, and 4 bases stayed unmatched.

The rearrangement uses TRBV12-3 or TRBV12-4 and TRBJ1-6; 9 bases line up with TRBD1. The V gene end was trimmed by 5 bases and the J gene end by 11 bases; junction bases not matched to a gene: 7. The CDR3 runs 14 residues. The CDR3 DNA reads as TGTGCCAGCAGTCCGGGACAGGGAAAAGCACCCCTCCACTTT. Protein product: CASSPGQGKAPLHF.

J is TRBJ2-5 and V is TRBV2; a possible D gene is TRBD2 (6 bases). Germline CDR1 and CDR2: SNHLY and FYNNEI. The CDR3 runs 13 residues. The V end lost 6 bases, the J end lost 1 base, and 9 bases lay between the germline ends. This CDR3 is CASRRDFQETQYF. In DNA form, the CDR3 reads TGTGCCAGCAGGAGGGACTTCCAAGAGACCCAGTACTTC.

The V gene is TRBV10-2, the J gene TRBJ1-1, with TRBD1 as a possible D gene (5 bases). V was pared by 6 bases and J by 0 bases, with 14 bases between. There are 15 residues in the CDR3. CDR1 and CDR2 (germline): WSHSY, SAAADI. The CDR3: CASRGGTWVNTEAFF. The CDR3 nucleotides read TGCGCCAGCAGGGGGGGGACTTGGGTGAACACTGAAGCTTTCTTT.

The chain uses TRBV5-1 and TRBJ2-7; D gene ambiguous. Germline V CDR1 and CDR2: SGHRS, YFSETQ. Trimming shortened V by 2 bases and J by 6 bases, and 12 bases separated the two germline ends. The CDR3 runs 13 residues. CDR3 sequence reads: CASSFSVGGEQYF. For the CDR3, the DNA is TGCGCCAGCAGCTTCTCCGTAGGCGGCGAGCAGTACTTC.

This sequence joins TRBV18 and TRBJ1-1; 7 bases align to TRBD1. With 3 bases clipped from V and 5 bases from J, the junction kept 6 bases outside the gene matches. The CDR3 contains 14 residues. Germline values: CDR1 KGHSH, CDR2 LQKENI. The DNA for the CDR3 is TGTGCCAGCTCACCGCAGGGGGGATTTACTGAAGCTTTCTTT. Translation gives CASSPQGGFTEAFF.

J is TRBJ2-1 and V is TRBV5-1, with TRBD2 identical over 10 bases. This CDR3 spans 17 amino acids. V lost 0 bases and J lost 3; bases outside the gene matches: 6. Germline V gene sequence: CDR1 SGHRS, CDR2 YFSETQ. CDR3 amino acids: CASSLGPLAGVYNEQFF. The CDR3 nucleotides are TGCGCCAGCAGCTTGGGGCCCCTAGCGGGGGTCTACAATGAGCAGTTCTTC.

V is TRBV2 and J is TRBJ2-3; 9 bases match TRBD1. There are 14 residues in the CDR3. V was pared by 10 bases and J by 2 bases, with 7 bases of the junction left unmatched. The germline V gene encodes CDR1 SNHLY and CDR2 FYNNEI. CDR3 residues: CAIIRDRVTDTQYF. DNA for the CDR3: TGTGCCATCATCCGGGACAGGGTCACAGATACGCAGTATTTT.

The chain combines TRBV7-2 with TRBJ2-4; 10 bases map to TRBD2. The CDR3 is 14 residues long. Germline V gene data show CDR1 as SGHTA and CDR2 as FQGNSA. After removal of 0 bases from V and 11 bases from J, the junction contained 4 bases not matched to a gene. DNA of the CDR3: TGTGCCAGCAGCTTAGCAGCGGGGGGGCGACTTCAGTACTTC. Its protein is CASSLAAGGRLQYF.